One sample yielded the 31 T cell receptor beta chains listed below, sequenced in a study of PD-L1 blockade in urothelial cancer. Libraries were prepared by immunoSEQ multiplex PCR; TCRdb keeps only in-frame clonotypes and omits some of them. The sample carries nearly 50,000 clones, 70% to 90% recorded once. Time point noted: peripheral blood 6 weeks after treatment start. Source: PBMCs, taken around atezolizumab (anti-PD-L1) treatment. All receptors derive from a man in his 70s with urothelial cancer.

The V call is TRBV30, the J call TRBJ2-3; TRBD2 is a possible D gene (5 bases). Germline V CDR1 and CDR2: GTSNPN, SVGIG (reference sequence). The CDR3 covers 13 residues. V was trimmed by 1 base and J by 2 bases, leaving 7 bases between them. CDR3 loop: CAWSGGNTDTQYF. CDR3 coding DNA: TGTGCCTGGAGTGGAGGGAACACAGATACGCAGTATTTT.

The rearrangement links TRBV10-1 to TRBJ1-3, with TRBD1 matching over 7 bases. V lost 8 bases, J lost 2 bases, and 3 bases stayed unmatched. The CDR3 contains 13 residues. Germline CDR1 reads WNHNN; CDR2 reads SYGVQD (reference sequence). The CDR3 region is CASSQGTGNTIYF. CDR3 nucleotide sequence: TGCGCCAGCTCACAGGGGACTGGAAACACCATATATTTT.

The chain carries TRBV4-1 and TRBJ2-2; D is possibly TRBD2 (5 bases). V was cut by 4 bases and J by 2 bases, with 17 bases left in between. In germline, CDR1 is MGHRA, CDR2 YSYEKL. This CDR3 is built from 17 residues. The CDR3 protein is CASSLRAVATNTGELFF. CDR3 in DNA: TGCGCCAGCAGCCTTAGGGCAGTAGCGACCAACACCGGGGAGCTGTTTTTT.

This clone was seen a few times. The chain joins TRBV5-1 to TRBJ2-7; TRBD1 might be the D (6 bases). Germline CDR1 is SGHRS and CDR2 is YFSETQ. This CDR3 contains 14 residues. V was shortened by 4 bases and J by 6 bases, with 17 bases between the two germline ends. CDR3 sequence reads: CASSPDRFSLEQYF. In DNA, the CDR3 is TGCGCCAGCAGCCCTGACAGGTTCTCGCTCGAGCAGTACTTC.

J is TRBJ2-4 and V is TRBV29-1; D possibly corresponds to TRBD1 (6 bases). The CDR3 has 13 residues. Germline lookup yields CDR1 SQVTM and CDR2 ANQGSEA. Deletions cut 0 bases from V and 4 bases from J, with 7 bases between. CDR3 nucleotide sequence: TGCAGCGTTGAAGACACAGGGAAAAACATTCAGTACTTC. Its protein product is CSVEDTGKNIQYF.

This sequence joins TRBV19 and TRBJ1-1; D ambiguous. The germline gives CDR1 LNHDA, CDR2 SQIVND (reference sequence). The ends were cut back, 7 bases at V and 2 bases at J, with 8 bases in the middle. This CDR3 has 12 amino acids. The CDR3 spells CASNGANTEAFF. For the CDR3, the DNA is TGTGCCAGTAACGGAGCCAACACTGAAGCTTTCTTT. Drawing the rest from reference TRBV19 and TRBJ1-1, the complete variable domain is DGGITQSPKYLFRKEGQNVTLSCEQNLNHDAMYWYRQDPGQGLRLIYYSQIVNDFQKGDIAEGYSVSREKKESFPLTVTSAQKNPTAFYLCASNGANTEAFFGQGTRLTVV.

The genes are TRBV7-2 and TRBJ2-7; 10 bases fit TRBD1. The J segment lost 6 bases and the V segment lost 5 bases, leaving 1 base of the junction unmatched. Germline CDR1 SGHTA, CDR2 FQGNSA. CDR3 length: 12 amino acids. The CDR3 DNA reads as TGTGCCAGCAGCCGGGACAGGGGCGAGCAGTACTTC. Encoded protein: CASSRDRGEQYF.

This chain uses TRBV18 with TRBJ1-2; no clear D. The germline gives CDR1 KGHSH, CDR2 LQKENI. V lost 0 bases, J lost 4 bases, and 15 bases lay in between. The CDR3 is made up of 16 amino acids. CDR3 sequence: CASSPPGPRFSYGYTF. In DNA, the CDR3 is TGTGCCAGCTCACCACCGGGCCCAAGATTTAGCTATGGCTACACCTTC.

The chain uses TRBV21-1 and TRBJ2-7; TRBD1 is the table's D call, not checked against the DNA. TRBV21-1 is termed a pseudogene. CDR3 size: 16 residues. This CDR3 reads CASSKGPRDRQPEQYF. CDR3 nucleotide sequence: TGTGCCAGCAGCAAAGGTCCCCGGGACAGGCAACCCGAGCAGTACTTC.

V usage is TRBV6-5 and J usage is TRBJ1-2, with D maybe TRBD1 (5 bases). Trimming left V 5 bases short and J 4 bases short, with 14 bases between. This CDR3 spans 14 amino acids. In germline, CDR1 is MNHEY, CDR2 SVGAGI. DNA of the CDR3: TGTGCCAGCAGTCCCCTCAGGGCCGTCTATGGCTACACCTTC. Its protein product is CASSPLRAVYGYTF.

This clone appeared a few times. The chain joins TRBV30 to TRBJ2-3, with D unresolved. Germline CDR1 and CDR2: GTSNPN and SVGIG (reference sequence). With 4 bases removed from V and 2 bases from J, the gap between germline ends came to 4 bases. The CDR3 contains 11 residues. The CDR3 bases are TGTGCCTGGACTTCCACAGATACGCAGTATTTT. Its protein product is CAWTSTDTQYF.

The chain uses TRBV13 and TRBJ2-1; TRBD1 might be the D (6 bases). This CDR3 is 17 amino acids long. Germline assignment: CDR1 PRHDT and CDR2 FYEKMQ (reference sequence). The ends were cut back, 2 bases at V and 7 bases at J, with 21 bases in the middle. The CDR3: CASSLSWGLPQGNEQFF. The CDR3, as DNA: TGTGCCAGCAGCTTATCGTGGGGGCTCCCCCAGGGGAATGAGCAGTTCTTC. Supplemented by reference TRBV13 and TRBJ2-1, the full variable domain reads AAGVIQSPRHLIKEKRETATLKCYPIPRHDTVYWYQQGPGQDPQFLISFYEKMQSDKGSIPDRFSAQQFSDYHSELNMSSLELGDSALYFCASSLSWGLPQGNEQFFGPGTRLTVL.

The chain carries TRBV10-3 and TRBJ2-2; 9 positions agree with TRBD2. After removal of 6 bases from V and 4 bases from J, the junction contained 9 bases not matched to a gene. In germline, CDR1 is ENHRY, CDR2 SYGVKD. The CDR3 runs to 16 residues. CDR3 bases: TGTGCCATCAGAAAGGTAGCGGGAGTAGGCACCGGGGAGCTGTTTTTT. Amino acid sequence: CAIRKVAGVGTGELFF.

This clone appeared once. J is TRBJ2-5 and V is TRBV9; weak D call: TRBD1 (6 bases). The CDR3 length is 14 residues. Germline V CDR1 and CDR2: SGDLS, YYNGEE. V lost 0 bases and J 5 bases, leaving 11 bases between the germline ends. The CDR3: CASSVEGVGETQYF. In nucleotides, the CDR3 is TGTGCCAGCAGCGTAGAGGGGGTAGGGGAGACCCAGTACTTC. Combining the CDR3 with reference TRBV9 and TRBJ2-5 gives the whole variable domain DSGVTQTPKHLITATGQRVTLRCSPRSGDLSVYWYQQSLDQGLQFLIQYYNGEERAKGNILERFSAQQFPDLHSELNLSSLELGDSALYFCASSVEGVGETQYFGPGTRLLVL.

This clone showed up just a few times. The gene calls are TRBV7-9 and TRBJ2-7, with TRBD2 matching 8 bases. Germline values: CDR1 SEHNR, CDR2 FQNEAQ (reference sequence). After removal of 6 bases from V and 2 bases from J, the junction contained 12 bases not matched to a gene. This CDR3 is 16 amino acids long. Here the CDR3 DNA reads TGTGCCAGCAGTGAAGGACTTAGCGGGATCCCCTACGAGCAGTACTTC. Its protein is CASSEGLSGIPYEQYF.

CDR3 nucleotides: TGTGCCAGCAGTTTCCGACAGGGAGGTTACGAGCAGTACTTC. Amino acid sequence: CASSFRQGGYEQYF. V is TRBV27 and J is TRBJ2-7; D possibly corresponds to TRBD1 (7 bases). The V gene's germline CDR1 is MNHEY and CDR2 SMNVEV (reference sequence). The CDR3 runs to 14 residues. The V end was cut by 3 bases, the J end by 4 bases, with 13 bases between.

In its sample, this clone was seen a few times. The chain couples TRBV7-8 to TRBJ2-1; 13 bases match TRBD2. J gave up 15 bases and V 1 base, and 3 bases lay outside the gene matches. CDR3 length equals 13 residues. The germline V gene has CDR1 SGHVS and CDR2 FQNEAQ. The CDR3 sequence is CASSLGTSGSGFF. The DNA for the CDR3 is TGTGCCAGCAGCTTAGGGACTAGCGGGAGTGGGTTCTTC.

The chain uses TRBV29-1 and TRBJ2-1, with a weak D call TRBD2 (5 bases). The V gene's germline CDR1 is SQVTM and CDR2 ANQGSEA. The CDR3 sequence is 15 residues long. The germline V and J ends were trimmed by 6 bases and 10 bases, with 25 bases remaining between them. CDR3 in amino acids: CSVILRALRPMEQFF. CDR3 nucleotide sequence: TGCAGCGTGATCTTGAGGGCATTACGCCCGATGGAGCAGTTCTTC.

This clone was detected only a few times. The genes are TRBV4-1 and TRBJ2-3; D perhaps matches TRBD2 (6 bases). This CDR3 is built from 14 residues. The V end was cut by 9 bases, the J end by 0 bases, with 13 bases between. Germline CDR1 is MGHRA and CDR2 is YSYEKL. The CDR3 protein is CASSLAISTDTQYF. CDR3 coding DNA: TGCGCCAGTAGTCTAGCGATTAGCACAGATACGCAGTATTTT.

The CDR3 sequence is CASSPDSSPGEQYF. CDR3 nucleotide sequence: TGCGCCAGCAGCCCGGACAGTAGCCCAGGCGAGCAGTACTTC. V usage is TRBV5-1 and J usage is TRBJ2-7; possibly TRBD1 for D (6 bases). This CDR3 has 14 amino acids. The V gene's germline CDR1 is SGHRS and CDR2 YFSETQ. The germline V and J ends were trimmed by 4 bases and 6 bases, with 17 bases remaining between them.

The V gene is TRBV5-5, the J gene TRBJ1-5; the D is unclear. This CDR3 is 15 amino acids long. CDR1 SGHKS and CDR2 YYEKEE come from the germline V gene (reference sequence). Deletions cut 1 base from V and 0 bases from J, with 8 bases between. The CDR3 sequence: CASSLTGFSNQPQHF. For the CDR3, the DNA is TGTGCCAGCAGCTTGACGGGGTTTAGCAATCAGCCCCAGCATTTT.

Ten or more counts support this clone. The rearrangement links TRBV7-9 to TRBJ1-5; the D gene is possibly TRBD1 (6 bases). CDR3 size: 14 residues. V was pared by 5 bases and J by 4 bases, with 12 bases between. The germline V gene has CDR1 SEHNR and CDR2 FQNEAQ (reference sequence). CDR3 DNA: TGTGCCAGCAGCACCCAGGACAGTAATCAGCCCCAGCATTTT. Its translation: CASSTQDSNQPQHF.

The rearrangement joins TRBV18 to TRBJ2-7, with TRBD1 matching over 9 bases. CDR1 is KGHSH, CDR2 LQKENI, per germline. This CDR3 is built from 13 residues. The junction had 5 bases not matched to a gene; V was cut back by 8 bases and J by 3 bases. In DNA, the CDR3 is TGTGCCAGCACCGACAGGGGGGACTACGAGCAGTACTTC. Protein product: CASTDRGDYEQYF.

V is TRBV6-1 and J is TRBJ2-7; D may be TRBD2 (7 bases). Germline values: CDR1 MNHNS, CDR2 SASEGT. Deletions cut 0 bases from V and 3 bases from J, with 15 bases between. This CDR3 has 16 residues. The CDR3, as DNA: TGTGCCAGCAGTGAAGCGGGGGCTAGCGGCTTCTACGAGCAGTACTTC. It yields the protein CASSEAGASGFYEQYF.

This sequence joins TRBV6-5 and TRBJ1-5; TRBD1 aligns across 8 bases. Looked up from germline, CDR1 is MNHEY and CDR2 is SVGAGI. Trimming at V came to 6 bases and at J to 6 bases, leaving 10 bases not matched to a gene. The CDR3 spans 15 residues. CDR3 protein: CASSLTGGEGQPQHF. CDR3 coding DNA: TGTGCCAGCAGCCTTACAGGGGGGGAAGGTCAGCCCCAGCATTTT.

About this clone itself: One end of the junction varies from germline; a read error may be responsible. The CDR3 reads CASSLDREGAEAFF. CDR3 in DNA: TGTGCCAGCAGTTTAGACAGGGAAGGCGCTGAAGCTTTCTTT. The V gene is TRBV7-8, the J gene TRBJ1-1, with TRBD1 identical over 7 bases. Germline lookup yields CDR1 SGHVS and CDR2 FQNEAQ. This CDR3 is built from 14 residues.

The chain combines TRBV5-1 with TRBJ1-1, with D possibly being TRBD1 (6 bases). V was clipped by 5 bases and J by 5 bases, with 22 bases between them. CDR1 is SGHRS and CDR2 is YFSETQ in the germline V gene. This CDR3 spans 16 amino acids. CDR3 in DNA: TGCGCCAGCAGACGAAGTGTGGCAGGGGCGGATACTGAAGCTTTCTTT. Translated: CASRRSVAGADTEAFF. Full variable domain (remainder filled in from reference TRBV5-1 and TRBJ1-1): KAGVTQTPRYLIKTRGQQVTLSCSPISGHRSVSWYQQTPGQGLQFLFEYFSETQRNKGNFPGRFSGRQFSNSRSEMNVSTLELGDSALYLCASRRSVAGADTEAFFGQGTRLTVV.

The chain has TRBV10-3 and TRBJ2-7; TRBD2 agrees at 7 bases. The J segment lost 0 bases and the V segment lost 6 bases, leaving 5 bases of the junction unmatched. Germline V gives CDR1 ENHRY, CDR2 SYGVKD. The CDR3 contains 14 residues. This chain's CDR3 is CAIRDGGGSYEQYF. In nucleotides, the CDR3 is TGTGCCATCAGGGATGGGGGGGGCTCCTACGAGCAGTACTTC.

The chain uses TRBV4-1 and TRBJ1-2; D unclear. V dropped 4 bases and J dropped 8 bases, with 26 bases sitting between them. The CDR3 consists of 17 residues. Germline values: CDR1 MGHRA, CDR2 YSYEKL. Here the CDR3 reads CASSRLAGVRQAGGYTF. DNA of the CDR3: TGCGCCAGCAGCCGCTTAGCCGGCGTACGTCAAGCTGGCGGCTACACCTTC.

A few counts support this clone. The V gene is TRBV7-6, the J gene TRBJ2-7; 9 nucleotides agree with TRBD2. Germline assignment: CDR1 SGHVS and CDR2 FNYEAQ. V dropped 4 bases and J dropped 3; count of bases not matched to a gene: 10. The CDR3 consists of 16 residues. CDR3 sequence: CASSSVSGSRDYEQYF. The CDR3 DNA reads as TGTGCCAGCAGCTCCGTTAGCGGGAGCAGGGACTACGAGCAGTACTTC. Full variable domain (rest looked up from reference TRBV7-6 and TRBJ2-7): GAGVSQSPRYKVTKRGQDVALRCDPISGHVSLYWYRQALGQGPEFLTYFNYEAQQDKSGLPNDRFSAERPEGSISTLTIQRTEQRDSAMYRCASSSVSGSRDYEQYFGPGTRLTVT.

The genes are TRBV10-3 and TRBJ2-6; tentatively, D is TRBD1 (6 bases). The CDR3 has 15 residues. Trimming left V 5 bases short and J 7 bases short, with 15 bases between. The germline CDR1 and CDR2 sequences are ENHRY and SYGVKD. The CDR3 spells CAISNEGVLANVLTF. The CDR3 coding sequence is TGTGCCATCAGTAACGAGGGGGTATTAGCCAACGTCCTGACTTTC.